These 23 T cell receptor beta chains were sequenced from one sample in a study of Tregs in tolerant kidney transplant recipients. TCRdb keeps only in-frame clones here, not all; method: immunoSEQ multiplex PCR. The profile shows 95,000 or so clones, 93% of them singletons. Recipients received nonmyeloablative bone marrow transplants from related graft donors, with transient mixed chimerism. The starting material was CD4+ T cells from blood (PBMCs), obtained 12 months after the transplant. These receptors were collected from a human patient who received a combined kidney and bone marrow transplant. The graft donor may have given rise to some T cells.

The genes are TRBV5-4 and TRBJ2-5; possible D gene TRBD2, 6 bases. CDR1 SGHNT and CDR2 YYREEE come from the germline V gene (reference sequence). Trimming cost V 0 bases and J 7 bases, with 19 bases left between them. The CDR3 has 16 residues. In DNA, the CDR3 is TGTGCCAGCAGCTTGGGACCGGGAGCCGTGGTGGGGACCCAGTACTTC. Translated: CASSLGPGAVVGTQYF.

This rearrangement joins TRBV18 to TRBJ1-3; no definite D call. The CDR3 spans 15 residues. Trimming cost V 2 bases and J 0 bases, with 8 bases left between them. The germline CDR1 and CDR2 sequences are KGHSH and LQKENI. In DNA, the CDR3 is TGTGCCAGCTCACCAACTCGTCCCTCTGGAAACACCATATATTTT. It codes for CASSPTRPSGNTIYF.

This chain uses TRBV4-3 with TRBJ1-3, with TRBD1 matching over 7 bases. Per the germline V gene, CDR1 is LGHNA and CDR2 is YSLEER. V dropped 3 bases and J dropped 0; count of bases not matched to a gene: 14. The CDR3 runs 19 residues. The CDR3, as DNA: TGCGCCAGCAGCCAGGGCGACCACAGGGGCGGACTCTCTGGAAACACCATATATTTT. Protein product: CASSQGDHRGGLSGNTIYF.

The chain combines TRBV11-3 with TRBJ2-3; 8 bases are a match to TRBD1. CDR3 length: 17 amino acids. Looked up from germline, CDR1 is SGHNT and CDR2 is YENEEA. V shed 0 bases and J 5 bases; nucleotides not matched to a gene: 10. This chain's CDR3 is CASSLEGWTGPRDTQYF. CDR3 sequence (DNA): TGTGCCAGCAGCTTAGAGGGGTGGACAGGGCCACGAGATACGCAGTATTTT.

This chain links TRBV11-2 with TRBJ2-5, with D hard to call. CDR1 is SGHAT, CDR2 FQNNGV, per germline. Deletions cut 1 base from V and 1 base from J, with 10 bases between. The CDR3 sequence is 15 residues long. The CDR3 spells CASSLVGTAQETQYF. The DNA of the CDR3 is TGTGCCAGCAGCTTAGTCGGAACAGCCCAAGAGACCCAGTACTTC.

The chain couples TRBV7-3 to TRBJ2-2; possibly TRBD2 for D (5 bases). V shed 5 bases and J shed 0 bases, with 10 bases lying between them. CDR1 is SGHTA and CDR2 is FQGTGA in the germline V gene. The CDR3 covers 15 residues. CDR3 loop: CASSTPGANTGELFF. The CDR3 DNA sequence: TGTGCCAGCAGCACACCCGGGGCGAACACCGGGGAGCTGTTTTTT.

The chain joins TRBV25-1 to TRBJ2-7, with TRBD1 matching over 7 bases. Germline V gene lookup returns CDR1 MGHDK and CDR2 SYGVNS. V lost 3 bases, J lost 5 bases, and 7 bases stayed unmatched. The CDR3 runs 14 residues. CDR3 sequence reads: CASSEAGGSDEQYF. CDR3 coding DNA: TGTGCCAGCAGTGAGGCAGGGGGAAGCGACGAGCAGTACTTC.

Only one count was recorded for this clone. The chain uses TRBV5-8 and TRBJ2-7; tentatively, D is TRBD2 (5 bases). V dropped 6 bases and J dropped 5 bases, with 12 bases sitting between them. CDR3 size: 12 residues. Germline CDR1 SGHTS, CDR2 YDEGEE. The CDR3 reads CASTGRRNEQYF. Written as DNA, the CDR3 is TGTGCCAGCACCGGCCGGAGGAACGAGCAGTACTTC.

The chain is built from TRBV10-3 and TRBJ1-2, with 7 bases matching TRBD1. The germline gives CDR1 ENHRY, CDR2 SYGVKD. This CDR3 spans 15 amino acids. Trimming removed 2 bases from V and 3 bases from J; junction bases left unmatched: 6. The CDR3 spells CAISENRGDHYGYTF. CDR3 DNA: TGTGCCATCAGTGAGAACAGGGGTGATCACTATGGCTACACCTTC.

The chain links TRBV4-1 to TRBJ1-1, with D unresolved. V was shortened by 2 bases and J by 7 bases, with 17 bases between the two germline ends. This CDR3 comprises 15 residues. CDR1 MGHRA and CDR2 YSYEKL come from the germline V gene. CDR3 sequence reads: CASSQPLSATVEAFF. The CDR3 nucleotides read TGCGCCAGCAGCCAACCGCTCTCGGCGACTGTTGAAGCTTTCTTT.

The J gene is TRBJ2-3, the V gene TRBV9; the match to TRBD2 covers 7 bases. The CDR3 runs 16 residues. After removal of 7 bases from V and 0 bases from J, the junction contained 11 bases not matched to a gene. Germline CDR1 is SGDLS and CDR2 is YYNGEE. The CDR3 coding sequence is TGTGCCAGCTCGGGACGCAGCGGGGACAGCACAGATACGCAGTATTTT. Amino acids: CASSGRSGDSTDTQYF.

The sample holds a few counts of this clone. The V call is TRBV7-6, the J call TRBJ2-6; 7 nucleotides align to TRBD1. The V and J ends lost 5 bases and 0 bases, in that order; junction bases with no gene match: 10. The length of the CDR3 is 18 residues. The germline V gene has CDR1 SGHVS and CDR2 FNYEAQ. The CDR3 here is CASSVKGRGSSGANVLTF. The CDR3 DNA sequence: TGTGCCAGCAGCGTAAAGGGCAGGGGGAGCTCTGGGGCCAACGTCCTGACTTTC.

This clone was observed once. This chain links TRBV10-3 with TRBJ1-1, with a tentative D call TRBD1 (6 bases). V dropped 4 bases and J dropped 5 bases, with 17 bases sitting between them. Germline V gene data show CDR1 as ENHRY and CDR2 as SYGVKD. This CDR3 comprises 15 residues. CDR3 coding DNA: TGTGCCATCAGTGTGGGAGGGGGTGGAGAAACTGAAGCTTTCTTT. Protein: CAISVGGGGETEAFF.

The chain is built from TRBV5-6 and TRBJ2-7; D unresolved. The CDR3 loop spans 11 amino acids. Between the trimmed V and J ends, which lost 4 bases and 3 bases, there was a span of 5 bases. From germline, CDR1 is SGHDT and CDR2 YYEEEE. CDR3 DNA: TGTGCCAGCAGCATAAACTACGAGCAGTACTTC. Its translation: CASSINYEQYF.

The genes are TRBV19 and TRBJ2-7, with 11 positions matching TRBD2. V lost 5 bases, J lost 2 bases, and 5 bases stayed unmatched. Germline CDR1 and CDR2: LNHDA and SQIVND (reference sequence). The CDR3 is 15 residues long. The CDR3 DNA reads as TGTGCCAGTAGTCCCCGACTAGCGGGACCCTACGAGCAGTACTTC. It translates to CASSPRLAGPYEQYF. The entire variable domain, with the rest obtained from reference TRBV19 and TRBJ2-7, is as follows: DGGITQSPKYLFRKEGQNVTLSCEQNLNHDAMYWYRQDPGQGLRLIYYSQIVNDFQKGDIAEGYSVSREKKESFPLTVTSAQKNPTAFYLCASSPRLAGPYEQYFGPGTRLTVT.

With respect to this clone: This sample includes further DNA sequences coding for the same CDR3. The chain uses TRBV4-1 and TRBJ1-6; no clear D gene. CDR3 size: 12 residues. Per the germline V gene, CDR1 is MGHRA and CDR2 is YSYEKL. Between the trimmed V and J ends, which lost 2 bases and 7 bases, there was a span of 3 bases. CDR3 residues: CASSQLNSPLHF. The CDR3 nucleotides read TGCGCCAGCAGCCAACTAAATTCACCCCTCCACTTT.

Here the CDR3 reads CASRLSRGMNTEAFF. DNA of the CDR3: TGCGCCAGCAGACTAAGCAGGGGCATGAACACTGAAGCTTTCTTT. V usage is TRBV23-1 and J usage is TRBJ1-1; tentative D call: TRBD1 (6 bases). TRBV23-1 counts as an open reading frame of uncertain function. The CDR3 consists of 15 residues. V was pared by 6 bases and J by 0 bases, with 14 bases between.

This chain joins TRBV19 and TRBJ2-5, with 11 nucleotides matching TRBD2. CDR1 is LNHDA and CDR2 is SQIVND in the germline V gene (reference sequence). This CDR3 contains 18 residues. J lost 0 bases, V lost 4 bases, and 10 bases had no gene match. The CDR3 nucleotides are TGTGCCAGTAGTACCCCTCCGACTAGCGGGGTTTACCAAGAGACCCAGTACTTC. Its translation is CASSTPPTSGVYQETQYF.

The chain joins TRBV30 to TRBJ2-7; 7 bases are a match to TRBD1. CDR1 and CDR2 from the germline V gene are GTSNPN and SVGIG (reference sequence). This CDR3 comprises 15 residues. V was pared by 1 base and J by 1 base, with 7 bases of the junction left unmatched. The CDR3 DNA is TGTGCCTGGAGTGCTGACAGGGCTCCTTCCTACGAGCAGTACTTC. Amino acid sequence: CAWSADRAPSYEQYF.

The chain joins TRBV11-2 to TRBJ2-3; D may be TRBD1 (7 bases). This CDR3 has 14 amino acids. The ends were cut back, 4 bases at V and 7 bases at J, with 15 bases in the middle. Germline lookup yields CDR1 SGHAT and CDR2 FQNNGV. In nucleotides, the CDR3 is TGTGCCAGCAGCTCGCCCAGGGGGGTCCATACGCAGTATTTT. Its protein is CASSSPRGVHTQYF.

The rearrangement links TRBV9 to TRBJ2-2; D might be TRBD2 (6 bases). Between the trimmed V and J ends, which lost 1 base and 8 bases, there was a span of 12 bases. Germline V lookup: CDR1 SGDLS, CDR2 YYNGEE. This CDR3 spans 14 amino acids. The CDR3 sequence is CASSVMASAGELFF. The CDR3 DNA reads as TGTGCCAGCAGCGTAATGGCTAGCGCAGGGGAGCTGTTTTTT.

V is TRBV30 and J is TRBJ2-1; 15 bases align to TRBD2. CDR1 is GTSNPN, CDR2 SVGIG, per germline (reference sequence). This CDR3 has 15 amino acids. J lost 7 bases, V lost 2 bases, and 3 bases had no gene match. The CDR3 protein is CAWSKGTSGGNEQFF. Written as DNA, the CDR3 is TGTGCCTGGAGTAAGGGGACTAGCGGGGGGAATGAGCAGTTCTTC.

The chain has TRBV7-2 and TRBJ2-7, with 8 bases that match TRBD1. Germline values: CDR1 SGHTA, CDR2 FQGNSA. Trimming took 2 bases from V and 3 from J; bases not matched to a gene: 3. This CDR3 is built from 14 residues. CDR3 protein: CASSLRTGGYEQYF. Here the CDR3 DNA reads TGTGCCAGCAGCTTACGTACAGGGGGCTACGAGCAGTACTTC.